These 20 T cell receptor beta chains were all obtained from the same sample, sequenced in a study of cytomegalovirus exposure and HLA in healthy donors. PCR employed 60 Vbeta and 13 Jbeta primers. Sequencing was performed with immunoSEQ multiplex PCR; in TCRdb, only in-frame clones are kept and a portion is missing. The data hold some 170,000 clones, with over 70% observed a single time. Sequenced sample: PBMCs. Receptor source: a woman aged 50 to 60 in good health and CMV-seropositive.

The chain is built from TRBV19 and TRBJ1-2, with D maybe TRBD1 (5 bases). This CDR3 comprises 14 residues. The germline V gene encodes CDR1 LNHDA and CDR2 SQIVND (reference sequence). V was pared by 6 bases and J by 3 bases, with 14 bases between. In nucleotides, the CDR3 is TGTGCCAGTAGCAGGGAGGGTACCTACTATGGCTACACCTTC. Amino acid sequence: CASSREGTYYGYTF.

This rearrangement joins TRBV5-1 to TRBJ2-1, with a tentative D call TRBD2 (5 bases). Germline CDR1 reads SGHRS; CDR2 reads YFSETQ. V lost 0 bases to trimming and J lost 7 bases, with 11 bases between them. The CDR3 is 14 residues long. The CDR3 DNA reads as TGCGCCAGCAGCTTGGTCCTCTCGGGGAATGAGCAGTTCTTC. It specifies CASSLVLSGNEQFF.

The chain links TRBV19 to TRBJ1-2; the D gene is possibly TRBD1 (5 bases). V lost 3 bases and J lost 4, with 12 bases in between. The CDR3 has 14 residues. Germline V gene sequence: CDR1 LNHDA, CDR2 SQIVND (reference sequence). CDR3 region: CASSIGDSLYGYTF. The CDR3 DNA reads TGTGCCAGTAGTATCGGCGACAGTCTCTATGGCTACACCTTC.

For this clone: Within the sample, other DNA sequences also encode this same CDR3. This chain joins TRBV5-1 and TRBJ2-1; D possibly corresponds to TRBD1 (6 bases). The CDR3 covers 14 residues. In germline, CDR1 is SGHRS, CDR2 YFSETQ. Between the trimmed V and J ends, which lost 3 bases and 1 base, there was a span of 8 bases. The CDR3 region has the DNA TGCGCCAGCAGCTCACAGGGTTCCTACAATGAGCAGTTCTTC. Translation gives CASSSQGSYNEQFF.

The rearrangement links TRBV6-1 to TRBJ1-5; TRBD1 is a possible D gene (6 bases). Germline loops: CDR1 MNHNS, CDR2 SASEGT. The CDR3 contains 13 residues. V was cut by 5 bases and J by 4 bases, with 9 bases left in between. The CDR3 sequence is CASSYDRNQPQHF. Here the CDR3 DNA reads TGTGCCAGCAGTTATGACAGGAATCAGCCCCAGCATTTT.

This clone appeared a few times. V usage is TRBV2 and J usage is TRBJ2-1; D not certain. From germline, CDR1 is SNHLY and CDR2 FYNNEI. The V gene lost 3 bases and the J gene lost 8 bases, with 5 bases spanning the gap. This CDR3 region has 11 residues. The CDR3 region is CASSDFDEQFF. The DNA for the CDR3 is TGTGCCAGCAGTGACTTTGATGAGCAGTTCTTC.

The chain employs TRBV6-5 and TRBJ1-1; D unresolved. The CDR3 is 16 amino acids. Germline lookup yields CDR1 MNHEY and CDR2 SVGAGI. Trimming cost V 1 base and J 6 bases, with 18 bases left between them. CDR3 bases: TGTGCCAGCAGTTACTACCCCATGGGCGGGGTCTCTGAAGCTTTCTTT. As protein: CASSYYPMGGVSEAFF.

The V call is TRBV19, the J call TRBJ2-1, with TRBD1 matching over 9 bases. This CDR3 contains 13 residues. Germline CDR1 is LNHDA and CDR2 is SQIVND (reference sequence). V gave up 9 bases and J gave up 9 bases; unmatched junction bases: 9. CDR3 nucleotide sequence: TGTGCCAGCGGGGGACAGGGTTTTGGTGAGCAGTTCTTC. Amino acids: CASGGQGFGEQFF.

The genes are TRBV9 and TRBJ2-7, with a weak D call TRBD2 (5 bases). The CDR3 has 14 amino acids. Trimming stripped 2 bases from V and 0 bases from J, with 9 bases between. CDR1 and CDR2 (germline): SGDLS, YYNGEE. This chain's CDR3 is CASSVWENSYEQYF. DNA of the CDR3: TGTGCCAGCAGCGTCTGGGAGAACTCCTACGAGCAGTACTTC. The full variable domain, in which reference TRBV9 and TRBJ2-7 provide the parts outside the CDR3, is DSGVTQTPKHLITATGQRVTLRCSPRSGDLSVYWYQQSLDQGLQFLIQYYNGEERAKGNILERFSAQQFPDLHSELNLSSLELGDSALYFCASSVWENSYEQYFGPGTRLTVT.

This sequence joins TRBV15 and TRBJ1-5; 7 bases align to TRBD1. The CDR3 loop spans 13 amino acids. The trim removed 3 bases at V and 4 bases at J, leaving 0 bases unmatched. Germline-derived CDR1 and CDR2 are LNHNV and YYDKDF (reference sequence). The CDR3 sequence is CATSRDRNQPQHF. The CDR3 DNA sequence: TGTGCCACCAGCAGGGACAGGAATCAGCCCCAGCATTTT.

J is TRBJ1-1 and V is TRBV10-3; D gene ambiguous. Trimming took 3 bases from V and 3 from J, leaving 5 bases between them. Germline CDR1 and CDR2: ENHRY and SYGVKD. The CDR3 length is 12 residues. The CDR3 nucleotides are TGTGCCATCAGTGACCAGGACACTGAAGCTTTCTTT. Protein sequence: CAISDQDTEAFF.

V and J are TRBV5-1 and TRBJ2-1; perhaps TRBD1 as D (5 bases). Germline V CDR1 and CDR2: SGHRS, YFSETQ. The V gene lost 4 bases and the J gene lost 3 bases, with 11 bases spanning the gap. The CDR3 runs to 14 residues. In nucleotides, the CDR3 is TGCGCCAGCAGCAACCAGGGAAGCTACAATGAGCAGTTCTTC. This translates into CASSNQGSYNEQFF.

This clone was observed a handful of times. The J gene is TRBJ2-1, the V gene TRBV27; weak D call: TRBD2 (5 bases). V shed 2 bases and J shed 2 bases, with 10 bases lying between them. The CDR3 runs 15 residues. Germline lookup yields CDR1 MNHEY and CDR2 SMNVEV (reference sequence). CDR3 region: CASSLLGVPYNEQFF. The CDR3 DNA follows: TGTGCCAGCAGTTTACTCGGGGTTCCCTACAATGAGCAGTTCTTC.

The chain links TRBV18 to TRBJ1-6; maybe TRBD1 (6 bases). With 3 bases removed from V and 6 bases from J, the gap between germline ends came to 15 bases. The germline V gene has CDR1 KGHSH and CDR2 LQKENI. The CDR3 consists of 16 residues. DNA for the CDR3: TGTGCCAGCTCACCGGACAGTCCGAACCTTAATTCACCCCTCCACTTT. Translation: CASSPDSPNLNSPLHF.

This clone was detected only a few times. The chain uses TRBV5-1 and TRBJ2-1, with no clear D. Trimming took off 8 bases at V and 1 base at J, with 16 bases between the two ends. Germline CDR1 is SGHRS and CDR2 is YFSETQ. CDR3 length: 15 residues. CDR3 sequence (DNA): TGCGCCAGTGCACGCACTGCACCTTCCTACAATGAGCAGTTCTTC. The encoded protein is CASARTAPSYNEQFF.

The chain carries TRBV19 and TRBJ2-4; possibly TRBD2 for D (5 bases). The CDR3 is 16 residues long. Trimming pared 6 bases from V and 8 bases from J, leaving 23 bases between. Per the germline V gene, CDR1 is LNHDA and CDR2 is SQIVND (reference sequence). DNA of the CDR3: TGTGCCAGTAGAAGGAATGGCTGGGCGGGTTCGGACATTCAGTACTTC. Its protein is CASRRNGWAGSDIQYF.

J is TRBJ2-7 and V is TRBV5-6; 8 bases are a match to TRBD1. The CDR3 is made up of 14 amino acids. J gave up 3 bases and V 4 bases, and 6 bases lay outside the gene matches. The V gene's germline CDR1 is SGHDT and CDR2 YYEEEE. The CDR3 bases are TGTGCCAGCAGCCCTCCGGGACAGGTCTACGAGCAGTACTTC. It encodes CASSPPGQVYEQYF.

The chain combines TRBV28 with TRBJ2-6; TRBD1 is a possible D gene (6 bases). The CDR3 has 17 amino acids. The germline V gene has CDR1 MDHEN and CDR2 SYDVKM. Trimming pared 5 bases from V and 4 bases from J, leaving 18 bases between. The CDR3 region is CASSQTGSWVGANVLTF. CDR3 sequence (DNA): TGTGCCAGCAGTCAGACAGGTTCCTGGGTGGGGGCCAACGTCCTGACTTTC. Based on the CDR3 plus reference TRBV28 and TRBJ2-6, the full variable domain is DVKVTQSSRYLVKRTGEKVFLECVQDMDHENMFWYRQDPGLGLRLIYFSYDVKMKEKGDIPEGYSVSREKKERFSLILESASTNQTSMYLCASSQTGSWVGANVLTFGAGSRLTVL.

The count of this clone is one. The V gene is TRBV5-1, the J gene TRBJ2-5; 11 bases fit TRBD1. In germline, CDR1 is SGHRS, CDR2 YFSETQ. Trimming removed 5 bases from V and 5 bases from J; junction bases left unmatched: 11. CDR3 length: 16 amino acids. CDR3: CASSSSGTGGRETQYF. In DNA form, the CDR3 reads TGCGCCAGCAGTTCCTCCGGGACAGGGGGACGGGAGACCCAGTACTTC.

The rearrangement links TRBV2 to TRBJ2-6; D remains unclear. This CDR3 has 16 amino acids. CDR1 and CDR2 from the germline V gene are SNHLY and FYNNEI. The V end was cut by 0 bases, the J end by 0 bases, with 6 bases between. The CDR3 DNA is TGTGCCAGCAGTGAAGCGGGCAACTCTGGGGCCAACGTCCTGACTTTC. Protein product: CASSEAGNSGANVLTF.